Each of the 31 T cell receptor beta chains below was sequenced from the same sample in a study of T cell repertoires in cytomegalovirus infection. A single record per CDR3 protein comes from TCRdb applying MiXCR to the reads. The data contain around 630,000 distinct CDR3 sequences, 20% to 25% of them singletons. The specimen was CD8+ T cells from PBMCs. The receptor source for this set is a human donor in good health (CMV status not recorded). Some clones in this sample may be carry-over from other donors' samples.

V gene TRBV11-2 combines with J gene TRBJ2-3, with TRBD2 matching over 9 bases. The CDR3 is 17 residues long. Losses at the gene ends were 4 bases for V and 2 bases for J; bases not matched to a gene: 10. Per the germline V gene, CDR1 is SGHAT and CDR2 is FQNNGV. The CDR3 region has the DNA TGTGCCAGCAGCTCAATCGAGCGGGGGGTCTCCACAGATACGCAGTATTTT. Its translation is CASSSIERGVSTDTQYF.

This clonotype has at least ten counts. A junction boundary mismatches the germline segment, possibly from a read error. The chain is built from TRBV7-7 and TRBJ2-7, with TRBD2 matching 7 bases. The CDR3 is 15 amino acids. The germline gives CDR1 SSHAT, CDR2 FNYEAQ (reference sequence). In DNA form, the CDR3 reads TGTGCTAGCAGCCCTTCGGAGGGGAGGGTCGACGAGCAGTACTTC. Residues: CASSPSEGRVDEQYF.

This clonotype was recorded at least ten times. The chain couples TRBV7-6 to TRBJ1-2; D is perhaps TRBD1 (5 bases). The ends were cut back, 1 base at V and 7 bases at J, with 13 bases in the middle. From germline, CDR1 is SGHVS and CDR2 FNYEAQ. There are 14 residues in the CDR3. The CDR3 is CASSLGVYGGGYTF. In DNA form, the CDR3 reads TGTGCCAGCAGCTTAGGTGTATACGGGGGTGGCTACACCTTC.

Only a few counts were recorded for this clonotype. V is TRBV20-1 and J is TRBJ1-2; D unresolved. Trimming took 7 bases from V and 7 from J, leaving 19 bases between them. Germline V gene data show CDR1 as DFQATT and CDR2 as SNEGSKA (reference sequence). The CDR3 consists of 13 residues. DNA for the CDR3: TGCAGTGTGGGCGAGGCCCTCCTTCTTGGCTACACCTTC. Translation gives CSVGEALLLGYTF.

The rearrangement links TRBV4-2 to TRBJ2-2; 10 positions agree with TRBD1. The length of the CDR3 is 15 residues. V lost 4 bases to trimming and J lost 4 bases; unmatched junction nucleotides: 3. In germline, CDR1 is LGHNA, CDR2 YNFKEQ. CDR3: CASSLRTGGTGELFF. The CDR3 bases are TGTGCCAGCAGCCTGAGGACAGGGGGCACCGGGGAGCTGTTTTTT.

This clonotype was counted many times. V and J are TRBV28 and TRBJ2-3; 12 bases map to TRBD2. With V trimmed by 2 bases and J by 0 bases, 9 bases remained unmatched. The germline gives CDR1 MDHEN, CDR2 SYDVKM. CDR3 size: 19 residues. The CDR3 loop is CASSLGVLAGGLSTDTQYF. CDR3 bases: TGTGCCAGCAGTTTAGGTGTACTAGCGGGGGGCCTTAGCACAGATACGCAGTATTTT.

This clonotype was observed a few times. V and J are TRBV7-9 and TRBJ2-7; no firm D call. The germline CDR1 and CDR2 sequences are SEHNR and FQNEAQ (reference sequence). The V gene lost 7 bases and the J gene lost 2 bases, with 6 bases spanning the gap. This CDR3 is 11 amino acids long. CDR3: CASTRTYEQYF. The CDR3 DNA reads as TGTGCCAGCACCCGAACCTACGAGCAGTACTTC.

The V call is TRBV6-2 or TRBV6-3, the J call TRBJ2-7; D possibly corresponds to TRBD2 (5 bases). CDR3 length: 19 residues. Trimming took off 6 bases at V and 5 bases at J, with 32 bases between the two ends. Germline loops: CDR1 MNHEY, CDR2 SVGEGT. Here the CDR3 reads CASRPSHYKVTREFDEQYV. The DNA of the CDR3 is TGTGCCAGCAGACCCTCCCACTACAAGGTGACACGGGAATTCGACGAGCAGTACGTC.

The chain recombines TRBV20-1 with TRBJ1-2; weak D call: TRBD1 (5 bases). There are 13 residues in the CDR3. CDR1 and CDR2 (germline): DFQATT, SNEGSKA (reference sequence). Trimming shortened V by 3 bases and J by 7 bases, and 15 bases separated the two germline ends. The CDR3 loop is CSARSFGGSGYTF. CDR3 DNA: TGCAGTGCTAGGTCCTTTGGGGGAAGTGGCTACACCTTC.

V usage is TRBV29-1 and J usage is TRBJ1-1; D uncertain. Germline-derived CDR1 and CDR2 are SQVTM and ANQGSEA. V lost 4 bases, J lost 4 bases, and 13 bases lay in between. CDR3 length equals 13 residues. The CDR3 DNA follows: TGCAGCGTTGCCGTAGACACGATCACTGAAGCTTTCTTT. Protein sequence: CSVAVDTITEAFF. Full variable domain (rest looked up from reference TRBV29-1 and TRBJ1-1): SAVISQKPSRDICQRGTSLTIQCQVDSQVTMMFWYRQQPGQSLTLIATANQGSEATYESGFVIDKFPISRPNLTFSTLTVSNMSPEDSSIYLCSVAVDTITEAFFGQGTRLTVV.

This clonotype was seen a few times. The chain uses TRBV4-1 and TRBJ1-1; D ambiguous. Trimming left V 0 bases short and J 7 bases short, with 3 bases between. CDR3 length equals 11 residues. Germline V CDR1 and CDR2: MGHRA, YSYEKL. CDR3 coding DNA: TGCGCCAGCAGCCAAGATTTTGAAGCTTTCTTT. The encoded protein is CASSQDFEAFF.

About this clonotype: A much larger clone lies one base from this, so it may be a read error. The chain is built from TRBV7-4 and TRBJ1-1; D might be TRBD1 (5 bases). The ends were cut back, 10 bases at V and 4 bases at J, with 13 bases in the middle. Germline lookup yields CDR1 SGHVT and CDR2 SQSDAQ. CDR3 length: 12 residues. This CDR3 reads CANRLGGTEAFF. The CDR3 nucleotides read TGTGCCAACAGGCTCGGAGGCACTGAAGCTTTCTTT.

The rearrangement joins TRBV7-9 to TRBJ2-5; 9 nucleotides agree with TRBD1. From germline, CDR1 is SEHNR and CDR2 FQNEAQ (reference sequence). CDR3 length: 12 amino acids. The V and J ends lost 5 bases and 12 bases, in that order; junction bases with no gene match: 7. CDR3 protein: CASSENRDREYF. The DNA for the CDR3 is TGTGCCAGCAGCGAAAACCGGGACAGGGAGTACTTC.

The chain links TRBV7-3 to TRBJ2-2; TRBD1 aligns across 9 bases. CDR3 length: 17 amino acids. J lost 2 bases, V lost 2 bases, and 6 bases had no gene match. Germline V gene lookup returns CDR1 SGHTA and CDR2 FQGTGA. The CDR3 nucleotides are TGTGCCAGCAGCTTAGGGGACAGGGCACACAACACCGGGGAGCTGTTTTTT. Translated: CASSLGDRAHNTGELFF.

This clonotype showed up just once. A clone one base away is much larger, so this may be a read error. The genes are TRBV7-9 and TRBJ1-1; no reliable D call. This CDR3 is 15 amino acids long. Per the germline V gene, CDR1 is SEHNR and CDR2 is FQNEAQ (reference sequence). CDR3 DNA: TGTGCCAGCAGCTTAGGGCAAACGGGAAACACTGAAGCTTACTTT. Translated, it gives CASSLGQTGNTEAYF. The variable domain in full, with the rest retrieved from reference TRBV7-9 and TRBJ1-1, is DTGVSQNPRHKITKRGQNVTFRCDPISEHNRLYWYRQTLGQGPEFLTYFQNEAQLEKSRLLSDRFSAERPKGSFSTLEIQRTEQGDSAMYLCASSLGQTGNTEAYFGQGTRLTVV.

This clonotype was detected ten times or more. The gene calls are TRBV6-6 and TRBJ2-3, with 7 positions matching TRBD2. The length of the CDR3 is 16 residues. The germline V gene encodes CDR1 MNHNY and CDR2 SVGAGI (reference sequence). The J segment lost 2 bases and the V segment lost 6 bases, leaving 11 bases of the junction unmatched. The CDR3 region has the DNA TGTGCCAGCAGGGCCCTCCTAGCGGAACTCACAGATACGCAGTATTTT. It yields the protein CASRALLAELTDTQYF.

This clonotype has a handful of counts. The rearrangement links TRBV12-3 or TRBV12-4 to TRBJ2-7; no reliable D call. The CDR3 runs 12 residues. Trimming left V 5 bases short and J 0 bases short, with 5 bases between. CDR3 nucleotide sequence: TGTGCCAGCAGTCGGGTCTCCTACGAGCAGTACTTC. Translating gives CASSRVSYEQYF.

This clonotype has a handful of counts. The CDR3 spells CASSGAGEQYV. CDR3 DNA: TGTGCCAGCAGTGGGGCCGGCGAGCAGTACGTC. The rearrangement joins TRBV6-2 or TRBV6-3 to TRBJ2-7; a weak D match, TRBD1 (5 bases). This CDR3 is 11 amino acids long. Germline CDR1 MNHEY, CDR2 SVGEGT. The ends were cut back, 5 bases at V and 6 bases at J, with 8 bases in the middle.

Only a few counts were recorded for this clonotype. The V call is TRBV27, the J call TRBJ2-3; D not resolved. The CDR3 sequence is 13 residues long. Trimming removed 1 base from V and 3 bases from J, with 5 bases in between. Germline values: CDR1 MNHEY, CDR2 SMNVEV (reference sequence). CDR3 in DNA: TGTGCCAGCAGTTTATGGGCGACAGATACGCAGTATTTT. Translation gives CASSLWATDTQYF.

This clonotype was detected many times. This chain joins TRBV7-9 and TRBJ2-5; D uncertain. V lost 4 bases and J lost 7, with 16 bases in between. This CDR3 region has 14 residues. Germline values: CDR1 SEHNR, CDR2 FQNEAQ (reference sequence). Written as DNA, the CDR3 is TGTGCCAGCAGCTCCCCGGGCCTCCTCGGGACCCAGTACTTC. It encodes CASSSPGLLGTQYF.

In this sample, this clonotype turned up a few times. The chain couples TRBV10-3 to TRBJ2-1; D ambiguous. The V gene lost 7 bases and the J gene lost 4 bases, with 14 bases spanning the gap. The CDR3 loop spans 14 amino acids. In germline, CDR1 is ENHRY, CDR2 SYGVKD. In nucleotides, the CDR3 is TGTGCCATCACCCTATCTCTCCCTTACAATGAGCAGTTCTTC. Protein: CAITLSLPYNEQFF.

V is TRBV7-9 and J is TRBJ1-2; D unclear. The V end was cut by 2 bases, the J end by 4 bases, with 11 bases between. Germline CDR1 and CDR2: SEHNR and FQNEAQ (reference sequence). There are 14 residues in the CDR3. The CDR3 sequence is CASSLIGRIYGYTF. CDR3 nucleotide sequence: TGTGCCAGCAGCTTAATAGGCCGGATCTATGGCTACACCTTC.

This chain joins TRBV7-2 and TRBJ2-7; perhaps TRBD2 as D (6 bases). CDR1 and CDR2 (germline): SGHTA, FQGNSA. The V end lost 5 bases, the J end lost 6 bases, and 17 bases lay between the germline ends. The CDR3 extends over 14 amino acids. The CDR3 nucleotides are TGTGCCAGCAGCGGGTGGGGAGGAAATGGCGAGCAGTACTTC. It yields the protein CASSGWGGNGEQYF. Full variable domain (remainder filled in from reference TRBV7-2 and TRBJ2-7): GAGVSQSPSNKVTEKGKDVELRCDPISGHTALYWYRQSLGQGLEFLIYFQGNSAPDKSGLPSDRFSAERTGGSVSTLTIQRTQQEDSAVYLCASSGWGGNGEQYFGPGTRLTVT.

This clonotype occurred a few times. V gene TRBV7-8 combines with J gene TRBJ2-5; 8 bases agree with TRBD1. The CDR3 sequence is 13 residues long. From germline, CDR1 is SGHVS and CDR2 FQNEAQ. V was pared by 8 bases and J by 2 bases, with 4 bases of the junction left unmatched. CDR3: CASLDRVQETQYF. For the CDR3, the DNA is TGTGCCAGCTTGGACAGGGTACAAGAGACCCAGTACTTC.

This clonotype was observed at least ten times. The chain joins TRBV7-2 to TRBJ2-3, with 7 bases lining up with TRBD2. V was pared by 0 bases and J by 8 bases, with 8 bases of the junction left unmatched. This CDR3 comprises 15 residues. CDR1 and CDR2 (germline): SGHTA, FQGNSA. The DNA of the CDR3 is TGTGCCAGCAGCTTAGCGGGCGGGGGACGACGTACGCAGTATTTT. It codes for CASSLAGGGRRTQYF.

J is TRBJ2-7 and V is TRBV20-1, with 8 positions matching TRBD2. This CDR3 is 13 amino acids long. CDR1 is DFQATT and CDR2 is SNEGSKA in the germline V gene (reference sequence). Germline trimming cut 5 bases from V and 1 base from J; bases unmatched to any gene: 4. The CDR3 bases are TGCAGTGCTTCTTCTAGCGGGTCCTACGAGCAGTACTTC. Translated: CSASSSGSYEQYF.

This clonotype has only a few counts. The chain recombines TRBV29-1 with TRBJ2-7; perhaps TRBD1 as D (6 bases). This CDR3 has 14 residues. V was pared by 0 bases and J by 3 bases, with 12 bases between. Germline CDR1 is SQVTM and CDR2 is ANQGSEA. In DNA, the CDR3 is TGCAGCGTTGAAGATCAGGGGACCAACTACGAGCAGTACTTC. Amino acid sequence: CSVEDQGTNYEQYF.

The J gene is TRBJ2-7, the V gene TRBV6-1, with TRBD2 matching over 12 bases. In germline, CDR1 is MNHNS, CDR2 SASEGT. This CDR3 contains 15 residues. Germline trimming cut 4 bases from V and 7 bases from J; bases unmatched to any gene: 8. The CDR3 loop reads CASSVGLAGRDEQYF. The CDR3 DNA is TGTGCCAGCAGTGTCGGACTAGCGGGGCGGGATGAGCAGTACTTC.

The chain carries TRBV10-3 and TRBJ2-7, with 8 bases that match TRBD1. The CDR3 is 18 residues long. Germline assignment: CDR1 ENHRY and CDR2 SYGVKD. J gave up 1 base and V 8 bases, and 19 bases lay outside the gene matches. The CDR3 sequence: CAIGALNRDRPNSYEQYF. The CDR3 DNA reads as TGTGCCATCGGTGCCCTTAACCGGGACAGGCCTAATTCCTACGAGCAGTACTTC.

V is TRBV7-9 and J is TRBJ2-3; 8 bases align to TRBD2. This CDR3 is 19 amino acids long. Germline V gene sequence: CDR1 SEHNR, CDR2 FQNEAQ (reference sequence). V lost 5 bases and J lost 4; bases outside the gene matches: 20. Here the CDR3 reads CASSQPTFDGTRPPDTQYF. CDR3 nucleotide sequence: TGTGCCAGCAGCCAACCCACATTTGACGGGACTAGACCTCCAGATACGCAGTATTTT. Full variable domain (remainder filled in from reference TRBV7-9 and TRBJ2-3): DTGVSQNPRHKITKRGQNVTFRCDPISEHNRLYWYRQTLGQGPEFLTYFQNEAQLEKSRLLSDRFSAERPKGSFSTLEIQRTEQGDSAMYLCASSQPTFDGTRPPDTQYFGPGTRLTVL.

In regard to this clonotype: Possible read error: a much larger clone is one base away. The chain recombines TRBV7-4 with TRBJ1-2, with a weak D call TRBD1 (5 bases). Germline CDR1 and CDR2: SGHVT and SQSDAQ. The CDR3 is 16 amino acids. The CDR3 DNA follows: TGTGCCAGCAACTTAGCGCATGCAGGAGGGGTCTATGGCTACACCTTC. Amino acid sequence: CASNLAHAGGVYGYTF.